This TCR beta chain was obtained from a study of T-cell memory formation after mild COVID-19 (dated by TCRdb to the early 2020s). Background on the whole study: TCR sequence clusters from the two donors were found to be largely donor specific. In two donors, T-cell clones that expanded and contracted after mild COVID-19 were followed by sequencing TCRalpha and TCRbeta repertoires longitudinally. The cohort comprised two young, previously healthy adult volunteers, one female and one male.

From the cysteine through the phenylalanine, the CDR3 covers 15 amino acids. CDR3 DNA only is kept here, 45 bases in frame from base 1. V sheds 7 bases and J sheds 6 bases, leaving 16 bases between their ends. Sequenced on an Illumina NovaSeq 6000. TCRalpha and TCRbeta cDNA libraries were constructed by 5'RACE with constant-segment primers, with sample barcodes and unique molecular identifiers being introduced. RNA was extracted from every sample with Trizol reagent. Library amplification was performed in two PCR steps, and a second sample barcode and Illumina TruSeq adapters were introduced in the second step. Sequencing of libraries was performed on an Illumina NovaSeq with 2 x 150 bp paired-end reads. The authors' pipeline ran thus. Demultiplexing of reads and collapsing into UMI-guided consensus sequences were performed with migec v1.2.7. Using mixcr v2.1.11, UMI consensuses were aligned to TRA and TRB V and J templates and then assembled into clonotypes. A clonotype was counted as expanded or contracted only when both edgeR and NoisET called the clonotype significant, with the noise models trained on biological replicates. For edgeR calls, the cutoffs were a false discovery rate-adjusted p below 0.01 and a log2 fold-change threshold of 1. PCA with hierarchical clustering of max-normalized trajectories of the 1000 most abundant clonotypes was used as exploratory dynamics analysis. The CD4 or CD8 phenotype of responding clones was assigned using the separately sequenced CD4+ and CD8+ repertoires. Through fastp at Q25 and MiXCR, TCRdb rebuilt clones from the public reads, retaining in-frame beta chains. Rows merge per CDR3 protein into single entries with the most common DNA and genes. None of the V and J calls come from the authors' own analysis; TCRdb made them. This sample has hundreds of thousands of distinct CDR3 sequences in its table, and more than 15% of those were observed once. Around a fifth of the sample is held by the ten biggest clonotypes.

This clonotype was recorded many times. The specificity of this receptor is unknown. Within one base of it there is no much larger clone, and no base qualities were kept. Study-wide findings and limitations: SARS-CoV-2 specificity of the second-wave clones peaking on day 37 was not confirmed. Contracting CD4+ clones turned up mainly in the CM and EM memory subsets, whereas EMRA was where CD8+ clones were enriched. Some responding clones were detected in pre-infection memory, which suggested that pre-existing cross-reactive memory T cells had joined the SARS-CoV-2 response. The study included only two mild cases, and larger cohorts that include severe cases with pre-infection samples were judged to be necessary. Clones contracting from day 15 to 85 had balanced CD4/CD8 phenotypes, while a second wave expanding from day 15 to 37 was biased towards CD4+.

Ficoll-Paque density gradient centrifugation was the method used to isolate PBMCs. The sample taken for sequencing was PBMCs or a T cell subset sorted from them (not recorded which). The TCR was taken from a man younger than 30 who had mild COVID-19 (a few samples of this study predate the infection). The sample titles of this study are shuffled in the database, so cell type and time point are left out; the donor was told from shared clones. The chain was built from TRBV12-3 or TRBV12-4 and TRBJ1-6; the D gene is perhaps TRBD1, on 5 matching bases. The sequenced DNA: TGTGCCAGCAAACGCAGGGAAGTGTTTAATTCACCCCTCCACTTT. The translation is CASKRREVFNSPLHF.